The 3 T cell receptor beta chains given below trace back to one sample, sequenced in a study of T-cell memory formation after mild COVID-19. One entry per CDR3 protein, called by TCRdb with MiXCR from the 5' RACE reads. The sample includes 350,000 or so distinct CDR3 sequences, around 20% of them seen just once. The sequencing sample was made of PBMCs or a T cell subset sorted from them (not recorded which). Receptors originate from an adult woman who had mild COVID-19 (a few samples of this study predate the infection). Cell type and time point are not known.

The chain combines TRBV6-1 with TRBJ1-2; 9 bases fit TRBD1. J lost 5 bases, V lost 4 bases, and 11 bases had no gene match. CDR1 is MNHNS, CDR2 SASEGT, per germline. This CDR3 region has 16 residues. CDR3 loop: CASSGGQGVSGYGYTF. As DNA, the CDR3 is TGTGCCAGCAGTGGGGGACAGGGAGTATCCGGTTATGGCTACACCTTC.

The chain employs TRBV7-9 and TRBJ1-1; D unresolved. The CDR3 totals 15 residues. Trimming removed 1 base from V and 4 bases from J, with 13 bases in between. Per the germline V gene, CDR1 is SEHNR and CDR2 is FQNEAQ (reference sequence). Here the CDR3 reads CASSLDAIRGTEAFF. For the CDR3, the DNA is TGTGCCAGCAGCTTAGATGCGATCCGTGGCACTGAAGCTTTCTTT.

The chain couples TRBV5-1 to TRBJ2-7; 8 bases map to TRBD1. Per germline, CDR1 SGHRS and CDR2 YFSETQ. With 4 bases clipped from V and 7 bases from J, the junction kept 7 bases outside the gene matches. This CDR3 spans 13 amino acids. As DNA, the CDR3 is TGCGCCAGCAGCGTGACAGGGGAAGGGGAGCAGTACTTC. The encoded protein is CASSVTGEGEQYF.